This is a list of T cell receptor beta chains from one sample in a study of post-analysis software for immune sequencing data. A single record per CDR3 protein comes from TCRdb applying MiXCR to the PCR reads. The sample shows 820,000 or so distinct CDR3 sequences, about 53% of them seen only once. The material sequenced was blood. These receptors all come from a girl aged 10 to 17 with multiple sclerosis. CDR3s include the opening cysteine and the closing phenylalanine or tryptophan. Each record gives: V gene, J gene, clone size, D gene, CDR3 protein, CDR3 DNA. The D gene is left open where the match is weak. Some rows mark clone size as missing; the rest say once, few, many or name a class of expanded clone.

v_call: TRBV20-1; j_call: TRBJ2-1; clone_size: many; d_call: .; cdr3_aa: CSARDPGGQLWDEQFF; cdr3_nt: TGCAGTGCTAGAGATCCGGGTGGGCAGTTGTGGGATGAGCAGTTCTTC
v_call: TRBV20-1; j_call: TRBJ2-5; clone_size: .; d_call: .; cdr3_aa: CSARVLKGRNGTQYF; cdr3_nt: TGCAGTGCTAGAGTGCTGAAGGGAAGGAACGGGACCCAGTACTTC
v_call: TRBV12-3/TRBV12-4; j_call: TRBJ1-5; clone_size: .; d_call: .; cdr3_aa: CASSLAHQGQQPQHF; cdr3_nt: TGTGCCAGCAGTTTAGCGCACCAGGGGCAACAGCCCCAGCATTTT
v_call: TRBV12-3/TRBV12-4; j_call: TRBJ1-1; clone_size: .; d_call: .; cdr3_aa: CASSFAPNTEAFF; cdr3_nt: TGTGCCAGCAGTTTCGCGCCGAACACTGAAGCTTTCTTT
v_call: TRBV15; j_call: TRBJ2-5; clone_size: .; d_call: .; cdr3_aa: CATSGFEVLETQYF; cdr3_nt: TGTGCCACCAGCGGATTCGAGGTGCTCGAGACCCAGTACTTC
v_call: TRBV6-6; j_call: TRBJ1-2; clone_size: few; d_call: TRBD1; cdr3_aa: CASNPGTGMMATF; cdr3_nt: TGTGCCAGCAACCCCGGGACAGGGATGATGGCCACCTTC
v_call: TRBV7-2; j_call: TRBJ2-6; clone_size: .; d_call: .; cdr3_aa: CASRLYVSGANVLTF; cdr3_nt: TGTGCCAGCAGATTATATGTTTCTGGGGCCAACGTCCTGACTTTC
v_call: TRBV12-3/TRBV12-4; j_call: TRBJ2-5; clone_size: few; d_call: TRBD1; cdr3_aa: CASRRQGGSQYF; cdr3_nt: TGTGCCAGCAGGCGACAGGGTGGGTCCCAGTACTTC
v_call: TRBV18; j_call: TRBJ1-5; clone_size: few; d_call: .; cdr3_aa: CASSPGGYQPQHF; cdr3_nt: TGTGCCAGCTCACCAGGCGGTTATCAGCCCCAGCATTTT
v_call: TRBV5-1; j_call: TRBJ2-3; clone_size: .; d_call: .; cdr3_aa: CASLGGASTDTQYF; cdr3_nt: TGCGCCAGCTTAGGAGGGGCCAGCACAGATACGCAGTATTTT
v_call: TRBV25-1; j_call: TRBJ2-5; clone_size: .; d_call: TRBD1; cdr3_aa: CASSDPTGGTGETQYF; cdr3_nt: TGTGCCAGCAGTGATCCCACAGGGGGGACTGGGGAGACCCAGTACTTC
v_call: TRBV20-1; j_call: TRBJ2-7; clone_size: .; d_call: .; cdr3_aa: CSASATSSYEQYF; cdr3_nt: TGCAGTGCTAGTGCCACGAGCTCCTACGAGCAGTACTTC
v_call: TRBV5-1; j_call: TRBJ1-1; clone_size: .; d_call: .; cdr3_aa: CASSRQQGRTTEAFF; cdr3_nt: TGCGCCAGCAGCCGCCAACAGGGACGGACCACTGAAGCTTTCTTT
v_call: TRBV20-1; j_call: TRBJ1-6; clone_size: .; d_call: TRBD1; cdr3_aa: CSASLRGPGYNSPLHF; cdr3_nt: TGCAGTGCTTCTCTTAGGGGGCCCGGCTATAATTCACCCCTCCACTTT
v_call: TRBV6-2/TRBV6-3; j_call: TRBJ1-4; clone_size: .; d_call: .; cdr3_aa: CASSYRGREKLFF; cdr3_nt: TGTGCCAGCAGTTACAGAGGGAGGGAAAAACTGTTTTTT
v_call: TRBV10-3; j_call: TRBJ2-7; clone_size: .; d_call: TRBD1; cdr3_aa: CAISTGEDYEQYF; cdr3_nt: TGTGCCATCAGTACAGGGGAAGACTACGAGCAGTACTTC
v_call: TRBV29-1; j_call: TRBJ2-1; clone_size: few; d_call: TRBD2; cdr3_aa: CSVAERGITYNEQFF; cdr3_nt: TGCAGCGTTGCCGAGCGGGGGATTACCTACAATGAGCAGTTCTTC
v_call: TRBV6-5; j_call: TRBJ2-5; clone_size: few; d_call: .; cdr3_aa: CASRNTQETQYF; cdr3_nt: TGTGCCAGCAGGAACACCCAAGAGACCCAGTACTTC
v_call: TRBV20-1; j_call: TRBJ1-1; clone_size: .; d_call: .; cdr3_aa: CSARDGITDSQAFF; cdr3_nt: TGCAGTGCTAGAGATGGAATTACGGACAGCCAAGCTTTCTTT
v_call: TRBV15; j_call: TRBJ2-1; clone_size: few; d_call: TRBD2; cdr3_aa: CATSRPSPSGRGNEQFF; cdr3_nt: TGTGCCACCAGCAGACCGTCACCTAGCGGGAGAGGGAATGAGCAGTTCTTC
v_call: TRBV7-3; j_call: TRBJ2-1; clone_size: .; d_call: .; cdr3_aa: CASSLLGGRRNEQFF; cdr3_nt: TGTGCCAGCAGCTTATTAGGGGGAAGGAGGAATGAGCAGTTCTTC
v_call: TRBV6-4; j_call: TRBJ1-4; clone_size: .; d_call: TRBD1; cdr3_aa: CASRDSTGGEKLFF; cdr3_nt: TGTGCCAGCAGGGACTCGACAGGGGGCGAAAAACTGTTTTTT
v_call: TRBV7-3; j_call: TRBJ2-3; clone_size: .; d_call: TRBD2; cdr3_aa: CASSFGLAGPSQYF; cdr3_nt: TGTGCCAGCAGCTTCGGACTAGCGGGCCCATCGCAGTATTTT
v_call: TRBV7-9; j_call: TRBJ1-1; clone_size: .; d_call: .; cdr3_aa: CASSVDLRGTEAFF; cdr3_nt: TGTGCCAGCAGCGTGGACTTACGGGGCACTGAAGCTTTCTTT
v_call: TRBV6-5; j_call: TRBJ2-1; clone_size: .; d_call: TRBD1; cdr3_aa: CASSYSKTGSPYNEQFF; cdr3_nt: TGTGCCAGCAGTTACTCAAAGACAGGGTCGCCTTACAATGAGCAGTTCTTC
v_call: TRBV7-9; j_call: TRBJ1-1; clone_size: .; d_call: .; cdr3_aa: CASIPRGSRTEAFF; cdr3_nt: TGTGCCAGCATCCCGAGGGGGTCGCGGACTGAAGCTTTCTTT
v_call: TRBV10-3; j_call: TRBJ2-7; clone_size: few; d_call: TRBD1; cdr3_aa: CAIRGTGVGEQYF; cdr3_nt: TGTGCCATCAGGGGGACAGGGGTAGGCGAGCAGTACTTC
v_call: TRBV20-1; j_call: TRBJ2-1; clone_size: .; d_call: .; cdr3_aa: CSARRTPWNEQFF; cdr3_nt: TGCAGTGCTAGGAGGACTCCTTGGAATGAGCAGTTCTTC
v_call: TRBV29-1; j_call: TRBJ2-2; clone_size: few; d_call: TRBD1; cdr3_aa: CSVGTGGFTGELFF; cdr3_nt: TGCAGCGTCGGGACAGGGGGCTTCACCGGGGAGCTGTTTTTT
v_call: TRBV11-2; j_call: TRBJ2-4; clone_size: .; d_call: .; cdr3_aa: CASSLDSSGSFYNEQYF; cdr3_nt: TGTGCCAGCAGCTTAGATTCGTCCGGGAGTTTCTACAATGAGCAGTACTTC
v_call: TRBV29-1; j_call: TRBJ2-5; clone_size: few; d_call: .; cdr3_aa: CSVEIQGGLETQYF; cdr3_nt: TGCAGCGTTGAAATCCAGGGAGGCTTGGAGACCCAGTACTTC
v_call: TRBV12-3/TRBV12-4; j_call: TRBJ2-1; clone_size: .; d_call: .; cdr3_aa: CASAILAKGEQFF; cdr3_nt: TGTGCCAGCGCGATCTTGGCTAAGGGTGAGCAGTTCTTC
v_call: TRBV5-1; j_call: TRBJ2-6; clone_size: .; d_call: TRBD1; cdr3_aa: CASSGGTGETGANVLTF; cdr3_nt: TGCGCCAGCAGCGGGGGGACAGGGGAGACTGGGGCCAACGTCCTGACTTTC
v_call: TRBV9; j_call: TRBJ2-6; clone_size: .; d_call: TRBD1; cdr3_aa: CASNFRGTGANVLTF; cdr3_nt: TGTGCCAGCAACTTCAGGGGGACTGGGGCCAACGTCCTGACTTTC
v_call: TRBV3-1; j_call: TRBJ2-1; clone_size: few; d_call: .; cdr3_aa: CASSQPGSPRFF; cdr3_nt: TGTGCCAGCAGCCAACCCGGCTCACCCCGGTTCTTC
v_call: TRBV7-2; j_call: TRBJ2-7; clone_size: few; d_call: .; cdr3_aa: CASSLRGVTHEQYF; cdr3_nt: TGTGCCAGCAGCTTGAGAGGGGTTACCCACGAGCAGTACTTC
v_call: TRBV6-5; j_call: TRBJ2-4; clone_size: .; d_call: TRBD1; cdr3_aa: CASRPGTAEVKNIQYF; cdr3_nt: TGTGCCAGCAGGCCCGGGACAGCCGAAGTCAAAAACATTCAGTACTTC
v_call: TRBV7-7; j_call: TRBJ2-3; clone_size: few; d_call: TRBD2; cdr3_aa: CASSGTSGNTDTQYF; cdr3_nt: TGTGCTAGCAGCGGGACTAGCGGCAACACAGATACGCAGTATTTT
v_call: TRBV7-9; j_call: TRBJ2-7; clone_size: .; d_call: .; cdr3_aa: CASSHDGTPYEQYF; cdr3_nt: TGTGCCAGCAGTCACGACGGGACACCTTACGAGCAGTACTTC
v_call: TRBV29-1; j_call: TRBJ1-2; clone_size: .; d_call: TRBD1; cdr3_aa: CSARQGSVYGYTF; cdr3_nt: TGCAGCGCCCGACAGGGGAGTGTGTATGGCTACACCTTC
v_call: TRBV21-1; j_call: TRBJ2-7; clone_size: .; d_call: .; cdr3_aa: CASSKRDRSSYEQYF; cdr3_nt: TGTGCCAGCAGCAAAAGGGACCGGAGCTCCTACGAGCAGTACTTC
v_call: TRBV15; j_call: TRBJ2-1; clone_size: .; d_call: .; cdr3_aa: CATSKEREQFF; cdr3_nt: TGTGCCACCAGCAAAGAAAGGGAGCAGTTCTTC
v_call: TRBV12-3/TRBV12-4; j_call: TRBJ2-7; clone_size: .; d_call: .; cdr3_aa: CASTRADGTSYEQYF; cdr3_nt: TGTGCCAGCACACGCGCCGACGGGACCTCCTACGAGCAGTACTTC
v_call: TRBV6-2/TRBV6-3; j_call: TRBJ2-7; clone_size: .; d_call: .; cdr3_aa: CAGSYAAALVAEQYF; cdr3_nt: TGTGCCGGCAGTTACGCCGCAGCCTTAGTCGCCGAGCAGTACTTC
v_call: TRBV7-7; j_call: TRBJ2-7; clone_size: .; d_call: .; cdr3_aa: CASSLGFRNEQYF; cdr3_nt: TGTGCCAGCAGCTTAGGATTTAGGAACGAGCAGTACTTC